This TCR beta chain was recovered during a study of T cells in Graves' hyperthyroidism and ophthalmopathy. Overall study results and limits: The model predicted ophthalmopathy a median around 6 months before onset. Blood held most thyroid clonotypes expanded above 0.001 frequency.

This clonotype was observed at least ten times. Its antigen is not identified. Researchers took RNA transcripts and amplified the TCR beta CDR3 regions from them. The TCR CDR3 was amplified in a first-round RT-PCR using the HTBI primer set. One entry per CDR3 protein, called by TCRdb with MiXCR from the multiplex PCR reads. The sample includes about 350,000 distinct CDR3 sequences, approximately 14% of them seen just once. CDR1 is SNHLY, CDR2 FYNNEI, per germline. CDR3 length: 15 amino acids. The V and J ends lost 2 bases and 4 bases, in that order; junction bases with no gene match: 5. Sequences were obtained from blood. The gene calls are TRBV2 and TRBJ2-1; 7 positions match TRBD2. The receptor comes from a woman under 40 with Graves' hyperthyroidism. The CDR3 nucleotides are TGTGCCAGCAGTGAAACTGGCGGGAGTTACAATGAGCAGTTCTTC. Its protein product is CASSETGGSYNEQFF.